This paragraph covers one T cell receptor (beta chain) sequence. This clone was seen a handful of times. What this receptor recognizes is not known. Nothing much larger sits one base from this clone, and base qualities are not available. Participants in the prospective study were aged roughly 18 to 100 years, lived in more than 20 United States geographic areas, and enrolled through a virtual design. In the prospective study, participants were assigned to cohorts based on the clinical history participants reported in a screening survey and a study questionnaire. Exposed participants were defined as having been in contact with someone with a PCR-confirmed or clinician-diagnosed COVID-19 case within 2 weeks of study entry. In the prospective study, mobile phlebotomists collected whole blood, serum and a nasopharyngeal or oropharyngeal swab from each participant. Prospective study participants could optionally give additional blood draws and questionnaires over a roughly two-month period. Before DNA extraction, blood samples from the prospective study were shipped at room temperature or frozen.

TCRbeta CDR3 regions were amplified from genomic DNA using the immunoSEQ Assay, a bias-controlled multiplex PCR. As for how the authors treated the data: Nucleated cell counts per sample were estimated from amplification of reference gene primers within the assay. To quantify the absolute abundance of each unique TCRbeta CDR3 rearrangement, sequence reads were collapsed and filtered. For each sample, productive Simpson clonality was calculated by taking the square root of Simpson's diversity index across productive rearrangements. TCRdb provides this immuneACCESS table in a form limited to in-frame rearrangements. Some clones are lacking; in checked studies, under half of them reflect an unresolved V gene, and why the rest are absent is not known. V and J calls and clone size are copied from that table; D and trimming were computed from the DNA. This sample has about 250,000 clones in its table, and roughly 85% of those were observed once. The ten largest clones capture around 3.3% of the sample.

These data come from a study of blood T cell repertoires in COVID-19 (dated by TCRdb to 2018 to 2021). With regard to the full study: The collaborator samples originated in the United States, Italy and Spain and spanned the acute and convalescent phases of COVID-19. The material from the prospective study consisted of cDNA or gDNA derived from T cells, B-cell-depleted T cells, or PBMCs. The dataset comprised deeply sampled blood TCRbeta repertoires from subjects exposed to, actively infected with, or recovered from COVID-19. The repertoires were made available in a free public database intended to serve as a resource for research on the immune response to SARS-CoV-2. The samples were drawn from two sources: the first 160 participants of the ongoing ImmuneRACE study, and over 1,000 subjects contributed by 6 global collaborators. Sample metadata almost always included a de-identified subject ID, COVID-19 status, age in years and sex. Where available, HLA class I and class II types were taken from metadata supplied by the sample provider and were not determined by assay-based typing.

What the study reported, not specific to this receptor: The quantity of clinical and demographic metadata differed by source and by participant and was supplied without curation.

The source of this sequence is a woman aged 40 to 55 who had been exposed to COVID-19. The sample comprised PBMCs or T cells enriched from blood (not recorded which).

CDR3 reads: CASSFGQGRDTQYF. The nucleotide sequence is given as TGTGCCAGCAGCTTCGGACAGGGGAGAGATACGCAGTATTTT. Recombination joined TRBV7-2 with TRBJ2-3; 9 central bases correspond to TRBD1. V is pruned by 3 bases and J by 5 bases, leaving 3 bases of the junction without a gene match. The germline V gene provides CDR1 SGHTA and CDR2 FQGNSA. Spanning cysteine to phenylalanine, the CDR3 consists of 14 amino acids. The retained sequence is limited to the CDR3, 42 bases, with the frame set at the first base.